These T cell receptor beta chains were read from a single sample in a study of response to subunit inactivated influenza vaccine. In TCRdb, the RT-PCR reads were re-called with MiXCR into one record per CDR3 protein. This table holds about 540,000 distinct CDR3 sequences, 14% found once. Sequencing was performed on PBMCs from blood, taken roughly 13 days after vaccination. Receptors originate from a man in his fifties who received an inactivated influenza vaccine. Each CDR3 is given without its conserved first and last residue. Clone sizes are given selectively: once, few, many, or a class where the clone is expanded.

V	size	J	CDR3
TRBV4-1	many	TRBJ2-1	ASRSRQGLYEQF
TRBV28	few	TRBJ1-1	ASSLDYSRPGGTEAF
TRBV7-2	-	TRBJ2-5	ASTQRLGGRKGETQY
TRBV7-6	-	TRBJ2-7	ASSLAGTGGRRTYEQY
TRBV4-2	-	TRBJ2-5	ASSQLKYPRDPTGETQY
TRBV20-1	-	TRBJ2-5	SAVRDGGTAETQY
TRBV28	few	TRBJ2-3	ASTLKRGGSRDTQY
TRBV24-1	-	TRBJ2-2	ATRGGLGTGELF
TRBV18	once	TRBJ2-1	ASSPRGSQLGEQF
TRBV12-3/TRBV12-4	-	TRBJ2-6	ASTMGLSGANVLT
TRBV3-1	-	TRBJ1-5	ASSDTGTQDAGPQH
TRBV19	-	TRBJ2-1	ASSIDTSGGYNEQF
TRBV28	-	TRBJ2-7	ASIRDRSYEQY
TRBV28	few	TRBJ1-5	ASSSPPTDIWSNQPQH
TRBV20-1	many	TRBJ2-5	SANTPSIRRSYQETQY
TRBV6-5	-	TRBJ2-2	ASSYGPGVRDTGELF
TRBV12-3/TRBV12-4	few	TRBJ2-4	ASTWTVLAKNIQY
TRBV4-2	-	TRBJ2-7	ASSPYLTGRSSYEQY